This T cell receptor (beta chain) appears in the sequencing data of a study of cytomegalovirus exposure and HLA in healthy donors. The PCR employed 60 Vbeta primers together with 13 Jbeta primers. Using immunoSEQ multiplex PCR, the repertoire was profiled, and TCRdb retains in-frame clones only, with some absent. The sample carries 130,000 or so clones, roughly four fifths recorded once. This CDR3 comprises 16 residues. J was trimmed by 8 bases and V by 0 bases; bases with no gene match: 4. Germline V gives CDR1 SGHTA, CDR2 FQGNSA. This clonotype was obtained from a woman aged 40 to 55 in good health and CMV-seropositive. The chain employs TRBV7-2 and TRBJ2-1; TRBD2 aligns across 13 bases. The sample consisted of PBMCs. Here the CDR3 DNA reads TGTGCCAGCAGCTTAGCGGGGACTAGCGGGAACCATGAGCAGTTCTTC. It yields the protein CASSLAGTSGNHEQFF.